In this sample, the clone carrying this TCR beta chain turned up once. Its antigen is still unknown. The data derive from a study of shared clonotypes between healthy human individuals. Over several immunoSEQ plates, each subset's genomic DNA was distributed in even portions. TCRdb's table, derived via immunoSEQ multiplex PCR, lists solely in-frame clones and lacks some. The sample contains under 2,500,000 clones, around 95% of which appear only once. Germline-derived CDR1 and CDR2 are SGHNT and YYREEE (reference sequence). This CDR3 contains 13 residues. V gave up 0 bases and J gave up 6 bases, with 10 bases separating them. Donors were healthy HIV-negative adults without recently reported acute infections or vaccinations. General study findings and limits: As a rule, naive subsets had a larger estimated richness than memory subsets.

This chain uses TRBV5-4 with TRBJ2-7; D is possibly TRBD1 (5 bases). Source material: naive CD4+ T cells sorted from blood. Subset: CD45RA+ positively selected. This sequence originates from a man in his late teens or twenties in good health. DNA for the CDR3: TGTGCCAGCAGCTTGGACAGGAACTCCGAGCAGTACTTC. The encoded protein is CASSLDRNSEQYF.